Following are 23 T cell receptor beta chains from one sample sequenced in a study of T cell repertoires in cytomegalovirus infection. No antigen has been identified for these receptors. Each CDR3 protein is one row after TCRdb ran MiXCR on the reads. The repertoire holds 90,000 to 130,000 distinct CDR3 sequences, with 10% as singletons. Sequencing was done on a sample of PBMCs, sequenced either directly or after in vitro stimulation (not recorded which). The receptors stem from a human donor in good health (CMV status not recorded). Some clones in this sample may be carry-over from other donors' samples.

This clonotype has just a few counts. The chain combines TRBV5-1 with TRBJ2-5; D is possibly TRBD1 or TRBD2 (5 bases each). Germline CDR1 is SGHRS and CDR2 is YFSETQ. CDR3 length: 13 residues. Trimming left V 4 bases short and J 4 bases short, with 11 bases between. The CDR3, as DNA: TGCGCCAGCAGCCGGTTGGGACGAGAGACCCAGTACTTC. Protein: CASSRLGRETQYF.

This clonotype was detected many times. The rearrangement uses TRBV28 and TRBJ1-5; D ambiguous. V was cut by 3 bases and J by 0 bases, with 3 bases left in between. Germline V CDR1 and CDR2: MDHEN, SYDVKM. This CDR3 comprises 13 residues. CDR3 DNA: TGTGCCAGCAGTTTTCTTAGCAATCAGCCCCAGCATTTT. It codes for CASSFLSNQPQHF.

There are a few counts of this clonotype. The chain recombines TRBV20-1 with TRBJ2-1, with no clear D. The V end was cut by 1 base, the J end by 7 bases, with 14 bases between. Per the germline V gene, CDR1 is DFQATT and CDR2 is SNEGSKA (reference sequence). The CDR3 is 14 amino acids. The CDR3 loop reads CSARVSPGGNEQFF. CDR3 coding DNA: TGCAGTGCTAGAGTTTCCCCCGGCGGTAATGAGCAGTTCTTC.

This clonotype was observed many times. The V and J genes are TRBV7-9 and TRBJ1-2, with a weak D call TRBD1 (5 bases). The CDR3 consists of 16 residues. V shed 1 base and J shed 7 bases, with 19 bases lying between them. Germline assignment: CDR1 SEHNR and CDR2 FQNEAQ (reference sequence). The CDR3 is CASSLGAGDPFRGYTF. CDR3 nucleotide sequence: TGTGCCAGCAGCTTAGGGGCGGGGGACCCTTTCCGTGGCTACACCTTC.

In its sample, this clonotype was seen many times. The chain couples TRBV7-2 to TRBJ2-7, with unresolved D. Germline lookup yields CDR1 SGHTA and CDR2 FQGNSA. The V end lost 1 base, the J end lost 1 base, and 8 bases lay between the germline ends. The CDR3 runs 14 residues. CDR3 nucleotides: TGTGCCAGCAGCTTAGACTGGGGATCCTACGAGCAGTACTTC. The encoded protein is CASSLDWGSYEQYF.

This clonotype was observed a handful of times. The gene calls are TRBV5-4 and TRBJ2-5, with D perhaps TRBD1 (5 bases). The CDR3 consists of 15 residues. V lost 1 base to trimming and J lost 2 bases, with 12 bases between them. Germline V gene sequence: CDR1 SGHNT, CDR2 YYREEE (reference sequence). CDR3 region: CASSLQQTAQETQYF. The CDR3 nucleotides read TGTGCCAGCAGCTTGCAGCAGACAGCACAAGAGACCCAGTACTTC.

This clonotype occurred many times. The chain's CDR3 is CAISITGDGETQYF. CDR3 DNA: TGTGCCATCAGTATTACAGGGGACGGAGAGACCCAGTACTTC. The gene calls are TRBV10-3 and TRBJ2-5, with 7 bases fitting TRBD1. Trimming cost V 5 bases and J 4 bases; bases outside gene matches: 7. The CDR3 loop spans 14 amino acids. Per germline, CDR1 ENHRY and CDR2 SYGVKD.

This clonotype was detected many times. The chain uses TRBV6-1 and TRBJ2-1, with D unclear. The V gene lost 2 bases and the J gene lost 8 bases, with 10 bases spanning the gap. Looked up from germline, CDR1 is MNHNS and CDR2 is SASEGT. CDR3 length: 13 residues. CDR3 sequence: CASSESLRHEQFF. Here the CDR3 DNA reads TGTGCCAGCAGTGAATCGTTGAGGCATGAGCAGTTCTTC.

This clonotype was found many times. This sequence joins TRBV28 and TRBJ1-4; D uncertain. CDR1 and CDR2 from the germline V gene are MDHEN and SYDVKM. V lost 7 bases, J lost 4 bases, and 16 bases lay in between. This CDR3 comprises 15 residues. The CDR3 sequence: CASTSWRGVNEKLFF. CDR3 nucleotides: TGTGCCAGCACAAGTTGGCGGGGAGTTAATGAAAAACTGTTTTTT.

This clonotype was detected only a few times. The DNA of the CDR3 is TGCAGTGCTAGAAGGACAGGGATTGAGACCCAGTACTTC. Its translation is CSARRTGIETQYF. J is TRBJ2-5 and V is TRBV20-1, with 8 nucleotides matching TRBD1. The CDR3 runs to 13 residues. The germline CDR1 and CDR2 sequences are DFQATT and SNEGSKA (reference sequence). Trimming at V came to 2 bases and at J to 5 bases, leaving 4 bases not matched to a gene.

The chain uses TRBV10-3 and TRBJ2-1; the D gene is possibly TRBD1 (6 bases). In germline, CDR1 is ENHRY, CDR2 SYGVKD. V lost 0 bases, J lost 5 bases, and 11 bases lay in between. The CDR3 contains 15 residues. The CDR3 sequence is CAISESTGTNNEQFF. CDR3 in DNA: TGTGCCATCAGTGAGTCAACAGGGACCAACAATGAGCAGTTCTTC.

The chain couples TRBV5-4 to TRBJ2-1; TRBD2 matches 8 bases. The ends lost 0 bases at V and 8 bases at J; junction bases unmatched: 4. The germline CDR1 and CDR2 sequences are SGHNT and YYREEE (reference sequence). The CDR3 covers 14 residues. The CDR3 is CASSLAGGPHEQFF. CDR3 sequence (DNA): TGTGCCAGCAGCTTGGCGGGAGGGCCCCATGAGCAGTTCTTC. Together with reference TRBV5-4 and TRBJ2-1, the CDR3 gives the full variable domain: ETGVTQSPTHLIKTRGQQVTLRCSSQSGHNTVSWYQQALGQGPQFIFQYYREEENGRGNFPPRFSGLQFPNYSSELNVNALELDDSALYLCASSLAGGPHEQFFGPGTRLTVL.

This clonotype was counted many times. This chain links TRBV4-1 with TRBJ1-3, with D unclear. Per the germline V gene, CDR1 is MGHRA and CDR2 is YSYEKL. Trimming stripped 1 base from V and 3 bases from J, with 10 bases between. This CDR3 has 15 amino acids. The CDR3 bases are TGCGCCAGCAGCCAAGGGGGAAAACTTGGAAACACCATATATTTT. Residues: CASSQGGKLGNTIYF.

The chain links TRBV12-5 to TRBJ1-2; D unresolved. Per germline, CDR1 LGHNT and CDR2 FRNRAP. V was cut by 6 bases and J by 7 bases, with 15 bases left in between. This CDR3 comprises 13 residues. The CDR3 coding sequence is TGTGCTAGTGGCTTAACCCCAGCGGGTGGCTACACCTTC. Translation gives CASGLTPAGGYTF. Complete variable domain (other parts from reference TRBV12-5 and TRBJ1-2): DARVTQTPRHKVTEMGQEVTMRCQPILGHNTVFWYRQTMMQGLELLAYFRNRAPLDDSGMPKDRFSAEMPDATLATLKIQPSEPRDSAVYFCASGLTPAGGYTFGSGTRLTVV.

Many counts were recorded for this clonotype. A read error may account for a junction end that differs from germline. The chain uses TRBV12-3 or TRBV12-4 and TRBJ1-2; D is uncertain. The CDR3 covers 13 residues. CDR3 in amino acids: CASSLGVRLSTVF. Written as DNA, the CDR3 is TGTGCCAGCAGTTTAGGGGTGAGGTTGTCTACGGTCTTC.

V is TRBV20-1 and J is TRBJ2-1, with 8 positions matching TRBD2. The CDR3 contains 16 residues. CDR1 is DFQATT and CDR2 is SNEGSKA in the germline V gene (reference sequence). V gave up 3 bases and J gave up 9 bases; unmatched junction bases: 16. The CDR3 region is CSASPVVPREVGEQFF. CDR3 in DNA: TGCAGTGCTAGCCCAGTCGTCCCGCGGGAGGTTGGTGAGCAGTTCTTC.

This clonotype appeared many times. The chain uses TRBV6-5 and TRBJ2-3; 7 nucleotides agree with TRBD2. The CDR3 length is 15 residues. The ends lost 4 bases at V and 4 bases at J; junction bases unmatched: 8. Germline-derived CDR1 and CDR2 are MNHEY and SVGAGI. The CDR3 region is CASSFGGGWADTQYF. The CDR3 coding sequence is TGTGCCAGCAGTTTCGGGGGAGGGTGGGCAGATACGCAGTATTTT.

This chain links TRBV19 with TRBJ2-7; possibly TRBD2 for D (5 bases). Germline values: CDR1 LNHDA, CDR2 SQIVND (reference sequence). This CDR3 spans 12 amino acids. Trimming took off 3 bases at V and 2 bases at J, with 5 bases between the two ends. CDR3 loop: CASSMGAYEQYF. DNA of the CDR3: TGTGCCAGTAGTATGGGAGCCTACGAGCAGTACTTC. The full variable domain, with the rest looked up from reference TRBV19 and TRBJ2-7, is DGGITQSPKYLFRKEGQNVTLSCEQNLNHDAMYWYRQDPGQGLRLIYYSQIVNDFQKGDIAEGYSVSREKKESFPLTVTSAQKNPTAFYLCASSMGAYEQYFGPGTRLTVT.

This clonotype was detected only a few times. The V call is TRBV12-3 or TRBV12-4, the J call TRBJ2-3; 8 bases are shared with TRBD1. V trimming: 8 bases; J trimming: 7 bases; junction bases outside the gene matches: 11. CDR3 length equals 14 residues. The CDR3 reads CASRWTGSQNTQYF. For the CDR3, the DNA is TGTGCCAGCCGGTGGACAGGGTCTCAGAATACGCAGTATTTT.

The J gene is TRBJ2-7, the V gene TRBV6-6, with 8 bases fitting TRBD1. The junction had 4 bases not matched to a gene; V was cut back by 6 bases and J by 3 bases. This CDR3 region has 13 residues. Germline CDR1 and CDR2: MNHNY and SVGAGI (reference sequence). This CDR3 reads CASSTGGNYEQYF. In DNA form, the CDR3 reads TGTGCCAGCAGCACAGGGGGTAACTACGAGCAGTACTTC.

This clonotype was recorded many times. V usage is TRBV7-2 and J usage is TRBJ2-3; no reliable D call. The ends were cut back, 1 base at V and 6 bases at J, with 11 bases in the middle. The germline V gene has CDR1 SGHTA and CDR2 FQGNSA. The CDR3 length is 14 residues. In nucleotides, the CDR3 is TGTGCCAGCAGCTTAGGTTCTGGGCCGGATACGCAGTATTTT. This encodes CASSLGSGPDTQYF.

In its sample, this clonotype was seen many times. This chain uses TRBV28 with TRBJ2-5, with 14 positions matching TRBD2. Trimming at V came to 4 bases and at J to 7 bases, leaving 5 bases not matched to a gene. This CDR3 contains 15 residues. Per the germline V gene, CDR1 is MDHEN and CDR2 is SYDVKM. This CDR3 is CASSSGTSGSGTQYF. In DNA, the CDR3 is TGTGCCAGCAGTTCCGGGACTAGCGGGAGCGGGACCCAGTACTTC. The whole variable domain, remainder taken from reference TRBV28 and TRBJ2-5, is DVKVTQSSRYLVKRTGEKVFLECVQDMDHENMFWYRQDPGLGLRLIYFSYDVKMKEKGDIPEGYSVSREKKERFSLILESASTNQTSMYLCASSSGTSGSGTQYFGPGTRLLVL.

In this sample, this clonotype turned up many times. The rearrangement links TRBV3-1 to TRBJ2-1; 12 nucleotides agree with TRBD2. Per the germline V gene, CDR1 is LGHDT and CDR2 is YNNKEL (reference sequence). The length of the CDR3 is 15 residues. Germline trimming cut 7 bases from V and 6 bases from J; bases unmatched to any gene: 7. The CDR3 reads CASTLGTSGLNEQFF. Written as DNA, the CDR3 is TGTGCCAGCACCCTCGGGACTAGCGGGCTCAATGAGCAGTTCTTC.